What follows are 7 T cell receptor beta chains derived from one specimen sequenced in a study of OX40 agonist ivuxolimab in advanced cancers. Produced via immunoSEQ multiplex PCR; TCRdb's table is partial and in-frame only. This table has 57,000 or so clones, around 85% appearing once. Specimen: CD4+ or CD8+ T cells sorted from blood, collected in a trial of the OX40 agonist ivuxolimab. The receptors were gathered from an adult with an advanced solid tumor such as melanoma, head and neck, liver or kidney cancer.

The chain links TRBV27 to TRBJ2-1; D possibly corresponds to TRBD2 (6 bases). The CDR3 runs to 15 residues. V lost 5 bases and J lost 2, with 13 bases in between. CDR1 and CDR2 from the germline V gene are MNHEY and SMNVEV (reference sequence). The CDR3 nucleotides are TGTGCCAGCAGTACCTTACCGGGAGCCTACAATGAGCAGTTCTTC. As protein: CASSTLPGAYNEQFF.

The sample holds one count of this clone. The V call is TRBV6-5, the J call TRBJ2-1; a possible D gene is TRBD2 (6 bases). This CDR3 is 15 amino acids long. The V end was cut by 2 bases, the J end by 4 bases, with 12 bases between. CDR1 and CDR2 (germline): MNHEY, SVGAGI. The CDR3 region has the DNA TGTGCCAGCAGTTACGGGTCAGGAGGGTACAATGAGCAGTTCTTC. Translating gives CASSYGSGGYNEQFF.

J is TRBJ2-1 and V is TRBV19; 7 bases match TRBD2. Germline V gives CDR1 LNHDA, CDR2 SQIVND (reference sequence). The CDR3 runs 14 residues. The V and J ends lost 5 bases and 3 bases, in that order; junction bases with no gene match: 4. This CDR3 reads CASSRWEGYNEQFF. The CDR3 DNA reads as TGTGCCAGTAGTCGGTGGGAGGGCTACAATGAGCAGTTCTTC.

In DNA form, the CDR3 reads TGTGCCATCAGGCCACTAGCGGGGGGGCCACACGAGCAGTACTTC. Its protein is CAIRPLAGGPHEQYF. The chain couples TRBV10-3 to TRBJ2-7; the match to TRBD2 covers 13 bases. Germline trimming cut 6 bases from V and 5 bases from J; bases unmatched to any gene: 7. CDR1 and CDR2 (germline): ENHRY, SYGVKD. The CDR3 sequence is 15 residues long.

The chain uses TRBV11-1 and TRBJ2-3; D gene ambiguous. Deletions cut 5 bases from V and 1 base from J, with 13 bases between. The CDR3 is made up of 15 amino acids. The germline gives CDR1 SGHAT, CDR2 FQDESV (reference sequence). In DNA, the CDR3 is TGTGCCAGCAGCCCCGGAAGTCTGGGCACAGATACGCAGTATTTT. It is translated as CASSPGSLGTDTQYF.

The chain employs TRBV7-3 and TRBJ2-3, with D possibly being TRBD1 (6 bases). V was shortened by 5 bases and J by 1 base, with 22 bases between the two germline ends. The length of the CDR3 is 18 residues. Germline CDR1 and CDR2: SGHTA and FQGTGA. The CDR3 loop is CASSHRLRGARGTDTQYF. CDR3 sequence (DNA): TGTGCCAGCAGCCACCGGCTCAGGGGAGCTCGGGGCACAGATACGCAGTATTTT.

For the CDR3, the DNA is TGTGCCAGCAGTCCGGACAGGCTTGCCATTCAGTACTTC. It specifies CASSPDRLAIQYF. The V call is TRBV27, the J call TRBJ2-4, with 7 bases lining up with TRBD1. The CDR3 loop spans 13 amino acids. V shed 5 bases and J 9 bases; nucleotides not matched to a gene: 7. The V gene's germline CDR1 is MNHEY and CDR2 SMNVEV (reference sequence).